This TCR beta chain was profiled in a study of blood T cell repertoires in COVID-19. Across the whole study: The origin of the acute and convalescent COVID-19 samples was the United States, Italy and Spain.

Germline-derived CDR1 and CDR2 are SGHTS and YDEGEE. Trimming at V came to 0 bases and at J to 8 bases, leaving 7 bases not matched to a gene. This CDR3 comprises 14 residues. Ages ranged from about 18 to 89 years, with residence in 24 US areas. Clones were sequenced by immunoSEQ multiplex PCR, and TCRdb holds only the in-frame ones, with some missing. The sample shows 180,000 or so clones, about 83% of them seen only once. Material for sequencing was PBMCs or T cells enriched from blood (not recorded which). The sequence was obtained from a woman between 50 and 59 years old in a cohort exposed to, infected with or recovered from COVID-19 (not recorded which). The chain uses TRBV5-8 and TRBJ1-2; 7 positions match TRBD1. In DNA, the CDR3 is TGTGCCAGCAGCTTGGTTGAGGGGGCGCAGGGCTACACCTTC. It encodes CASSLVEGAQGYTF.